A single T cell receptor (beta chain) is shown here with its context. The sample holds a few counts of this clonotype. Its binding antigen is unknown. There are no base qualities to consult, and no much larger clone falls within one base. This sample is drawn from a study of human T cells and chemical hapten exposure (dated by TCRdb to the early 2020s). In terms of the full investigation: For sensitization, 2% DPC in acetone was applied to a roughly 2 cm by roughly 2 cm area of upper inner arm skin. Throughout the roughly 25-week study period, patients were also given weekly therapeutic DPC doses on the scalp. Patch testing was done on the upper back using Finn chambers containing 0.01% DPC, and results were scored after 6 days according to International Contact Dermatitis Research Group standards. The mostly female patient cohort included alopecia areata with under or over 50% scalp involvement, alopecia totalis and alopecia universalis. Libraries were pooled for sequencing, and variation in per-sample TCR yields was attributed mainly to small differences in library volumes within the pool. Peripheral blood TCR repertoire changes were tracked in vivo in alopecia patients during primary and secondary sensitization to the hapten diphenylcyclopropenone (DPC). Blood was sampled from patients pre-sensitization (week 0) and at 2, 6 and about 24 weeks after DPC sensitization. Blood for TCR sequencing was provided by twenty-nine alopecia patients at one to four time points (pre-sensitization, 2, 6 and 24 weeks).

What the research found in general, with its limitations: The number of TCRs above 1 in 1000 frequency did not change with DPC sensitization; there was no evidence of global repertoire structure alterations. All patients had alopecia, a presumed autoimmune disease, so their immune response might differ from that of healthy individuals. After repeated subsampling, changes were observed in the strength of the expansion versus patch-test correlation and in the threshold at which the correlation became significant. A positive correlation was found between the number of PT1 expanded TCRs and patch test score, with significance reached at thresholds 8, 16 and 32 but not 4. Significantly more large CDR3 similarity clusters were formed by expanded TCRs than by pre-sensitization or healthy control sets, consistent with antigen-driven responses.

The sample's time point label is to be understood as: patch test 1, 2 weeks after DPC sensitization. Taken with the paper, the label for treatment or condition translates to: therapeutic diphenylcyclopropenone sensitization with weekly scalp DPC. At each patch-test visit, blood was drawn before the patch test was applied. Eligible patients were aged 18 to 70, diagnosed with alopecia, deemed suitable for DPC therapy, and excluded if pregnant. Total RNA was extracted from unfractionated whole blood that had been collected in Tempus Blood RNA tubes. The library was made by RACE. Instrument on record: NextSeq 500. During library preparation, unique molecular identifiers were attached to individual cDNA molecules so that TCRs could be counted in a quantitative, reproducible way. From each blood RNA sample, both TCR alpha and TCR beta chains were sequenced. Per the original workflow: The median number of TCRs per sample was 95,638, ranging from about 20,000 to 750,000. V, J and CDR3 annotation of the TCR reads was performed with the Decombinator software suite. Every sample was subsampled to the same number of TCRs (28,000) for the PS versus PT1 abundance plots. TCRs were defined as expanded if absent before sensitization and observed at least eight times at the 2-week time point. TCRdb reprocessing: public reads trimmed at Q25 with fastp, clones called with MiXCR, in-frame beta chains kept. Merged by CDR3 protein, the rows form single entries marked with the most common genes and DNA. These V and J calls originate from TCRdb's pipeline instead of the authors' own analysis. For this sample the table gives approximately 90,000 distinct CDR3 sequences, of which about an eighth were detected only once. The ten largest clones capture approximately 2.1% of the sample.

V sheds 4 bases and J sheds 4 bases, leaving 7 bases between their ends. The CDR3 goes from the cysteine to the phenylalanine over 12 residues. Only the CDR3 DNA is retained, 36 bases long and in frame from the first base. Taken from the germline V gene, the CDR1 and CDR2 loops are SGHDT and YYEEEE. The sequencing used whole blood, collected in connection with sensitization to the hapten diphenylcyclopropenone (DPC). This clonotype was obtained from a woman in her thirties or forties with alopecia areata. Some clones in this sample may be carry-over from other donors' samples. Recombination connected TRBV5-6 to TRBJ2-3; there is no confident call for the D gene. In nucleotide form, the sequence is TGTGCCAGCAGCCGTAGGGCAGATACGCAGTATTTT. Translation gives CASSRRADTQYF.